This T cell receptor (beta chain) was sequenced in a study of spatial heterogeneity in lung cancer. Study details: Sequencing of follow-up PBMC samples took place when they were available, at a median of approximately 2 years after resection.

This clonotype was picked up many times. Germline V gene lookup returns CDR1 SGHAT and CDR2 FQDESV (reference sequence). There are 13 residues in the CDR3. Trimming left V 1 base short and J 4 bases short, with 6 bases between. TCR cDNA molecules each carried a unique molecular identifier. TCRdb re-derived calls from the 5' RACE reads in MiXCR, one entry per CDR3 protein. The table includes around 70,000 distinct CDR3 sequences, 8% to 10% detected once. Stated time point: blood at routine non-recurrence follow-up after resection. Sequencing covered unsorted whole RNA taken from tumor, nontumor lung or frozen PBMC.

The chain carries TRBV11-1 and TRBJ2-3, with D unclear. The receptor comes from a female donor with early-stage non-small cell lung cancer. The specimen comprised PBMCs, sampled at follow-up. DNA of the CDR3: TGTGCCAGCAGCTTAGGGCAGCCAGATACGCAGTATTTT. This codes for CASSLGQPDTQYF.